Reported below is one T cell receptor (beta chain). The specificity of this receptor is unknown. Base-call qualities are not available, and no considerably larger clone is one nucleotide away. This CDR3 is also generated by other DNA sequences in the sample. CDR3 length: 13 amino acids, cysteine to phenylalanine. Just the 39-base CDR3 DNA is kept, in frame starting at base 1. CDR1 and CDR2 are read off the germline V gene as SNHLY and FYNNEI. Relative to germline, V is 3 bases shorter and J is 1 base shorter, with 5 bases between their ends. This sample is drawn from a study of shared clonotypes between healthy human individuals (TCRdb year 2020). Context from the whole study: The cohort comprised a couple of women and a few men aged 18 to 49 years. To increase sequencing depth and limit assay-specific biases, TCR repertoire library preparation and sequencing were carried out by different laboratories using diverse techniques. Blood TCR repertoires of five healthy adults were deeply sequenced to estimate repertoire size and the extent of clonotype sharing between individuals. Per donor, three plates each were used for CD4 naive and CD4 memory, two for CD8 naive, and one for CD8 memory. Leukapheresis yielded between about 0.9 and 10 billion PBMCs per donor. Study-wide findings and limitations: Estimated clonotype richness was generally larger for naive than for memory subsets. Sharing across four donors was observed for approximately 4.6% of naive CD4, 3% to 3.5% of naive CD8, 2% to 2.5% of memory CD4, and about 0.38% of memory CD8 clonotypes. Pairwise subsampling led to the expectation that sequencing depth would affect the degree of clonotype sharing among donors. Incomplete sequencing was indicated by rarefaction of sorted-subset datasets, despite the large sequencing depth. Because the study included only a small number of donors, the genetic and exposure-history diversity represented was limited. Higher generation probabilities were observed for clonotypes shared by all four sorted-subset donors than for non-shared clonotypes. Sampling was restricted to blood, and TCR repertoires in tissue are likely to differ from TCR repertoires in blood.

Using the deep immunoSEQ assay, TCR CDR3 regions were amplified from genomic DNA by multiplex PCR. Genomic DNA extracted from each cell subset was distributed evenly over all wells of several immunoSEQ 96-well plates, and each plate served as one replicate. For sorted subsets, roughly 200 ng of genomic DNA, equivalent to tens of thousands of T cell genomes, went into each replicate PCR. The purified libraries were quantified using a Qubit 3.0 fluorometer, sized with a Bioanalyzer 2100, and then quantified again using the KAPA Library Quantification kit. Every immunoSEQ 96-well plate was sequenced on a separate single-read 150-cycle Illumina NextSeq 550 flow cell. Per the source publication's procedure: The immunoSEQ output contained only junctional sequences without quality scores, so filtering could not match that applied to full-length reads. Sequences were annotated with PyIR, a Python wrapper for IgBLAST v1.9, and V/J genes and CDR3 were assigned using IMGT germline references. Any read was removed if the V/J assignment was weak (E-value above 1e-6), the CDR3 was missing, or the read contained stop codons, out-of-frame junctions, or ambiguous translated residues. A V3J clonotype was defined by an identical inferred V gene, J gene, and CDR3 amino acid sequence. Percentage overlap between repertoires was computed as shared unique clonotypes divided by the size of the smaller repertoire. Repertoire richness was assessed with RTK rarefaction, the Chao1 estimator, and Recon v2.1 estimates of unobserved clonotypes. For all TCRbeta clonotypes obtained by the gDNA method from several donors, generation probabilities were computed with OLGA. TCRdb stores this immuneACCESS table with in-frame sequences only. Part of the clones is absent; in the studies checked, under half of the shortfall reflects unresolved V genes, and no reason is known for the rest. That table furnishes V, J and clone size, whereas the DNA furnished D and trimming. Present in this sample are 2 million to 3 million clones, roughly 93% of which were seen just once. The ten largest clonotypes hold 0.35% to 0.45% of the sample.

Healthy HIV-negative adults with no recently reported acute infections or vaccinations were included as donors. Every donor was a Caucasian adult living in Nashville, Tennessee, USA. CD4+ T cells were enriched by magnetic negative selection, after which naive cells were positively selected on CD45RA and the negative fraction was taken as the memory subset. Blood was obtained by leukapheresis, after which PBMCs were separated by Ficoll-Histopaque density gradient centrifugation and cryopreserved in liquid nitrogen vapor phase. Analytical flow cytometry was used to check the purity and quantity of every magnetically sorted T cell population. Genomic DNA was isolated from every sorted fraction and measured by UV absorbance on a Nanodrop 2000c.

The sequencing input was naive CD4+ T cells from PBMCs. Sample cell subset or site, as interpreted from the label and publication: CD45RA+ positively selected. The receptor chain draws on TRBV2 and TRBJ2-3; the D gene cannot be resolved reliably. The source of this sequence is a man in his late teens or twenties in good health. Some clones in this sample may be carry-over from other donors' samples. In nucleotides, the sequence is TGTGCCAGCAGTGAGGGCGGCACAGATACGCAGTATTTT. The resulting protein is CASSEGGTDTQYF. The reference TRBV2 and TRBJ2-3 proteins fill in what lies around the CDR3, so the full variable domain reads EPEVTQTPSHQVTQMGQEVILRCVPISNHLYFYWYRQILGQKVEFLVSFYNNEISEKSEIFDDQFSVERPDGSNFTLKIRSTKLEDSAMYFCASSEGGTDTQYFGPGTRLTVL.